This T cell receptor beta chain was identified during a study of blood T cell repertoires in COVID-19. Study information: Some COVID-19 samples were acute and others convalescent; all came from the United States, Italy and Spain. PBMCs, B-cell-depleted T cells, or T cells provided the cDNA or gDNA that made up the material.

How the authors handled the data: Reference gene primers were amplified, and this amplification served to estimate nucleated cell counts. The table came from immunoSEQ multiplex PCR; TCRdb's copy has only in-frame clones and leaves some out. V, J and clone size were drawn from that table, and D and trimming were deduced from the DNA. The repertoire has some 40,000 clones, around nine tenths of them found once; the top ten carry 2% to 2.5%. This clone was detected once. This TCR derives from a human donor in a cohort sampled during active COVID-19. Sequenced input: peripheral blood.

CDR3 nucleotide sequence: TGCAGCGTTGATTTTTCGGGAATCAAACCCACTGAAGCTTTCTTT. Its protein is CSVDFSGIKPTEAFF. V usage is TRBV29-1 and J usage is TRBJ1-1; D call uncertain. Trimming shortened V by 3 bases and J by 4 bases, and 18 bases separated the two germline ends. The CDR3 totals 15 residues. Germline assignment: CDR1 SQVTM and CDR2 ANQGSEA.